This entry features one TCR beta chain sequence. The antigen it binds to is not known. Per-base qualities were not stored, and no clone one base away is much larger. The library was built by means of RT-PCR. TCRdb shows the sequencer as Illumina HiSeq 2500. TCRdb passed the public sequencing reads through fastp at Q25 and MiXCR, retaining productive beta sequences. Identical CDR3 proteins give one entry, which carries the most common genes and DNA. In this sample the table shows a few hundred thousand distinct CDR3 sequences, approximately 14% of which occur a single time. The ten most abundant clones make up approximately 12% of the sample. Looking up the germline V gene yields CDR1 ENHRY and CDR2 SYGVKD. V loses 6 bases at its end and J loses 4 bases; junction bases beyond the gene matches: 8. The CDR3 contains 14 residues, cysteine and phenylalanine counted. Only the CDR3 portion is preserved as DNA: 42 bases, with reading frame beginning at the first base.

This entry is derived from a study of response to subunit inactivated influenza vaccine (dated by TCRdb to between 2018 and 2020). Study-wide context: Deep quantitative profiling of the T cell receptor repertoire was used in the study to follow responses to a trivalent subunit inactivated influenza vaccine.

The study at large found these results: According to the authors, only a limited number of new T cells may be recruited by each seasonal influenza vaccination.

This receptor chain uses TRBV10-3 and TRBJ2-5; 7 bases in between match TRBD1. The starting material was PBMCs from blood, obtained approximately 12 days after vaccination. The clonotype originates from a man in his fifties or sixties who received an inactivated influenza vaccine. Donor details come from another sample of the same person, matched by shared clones. CDR3 protein: CAIRETGRRETQYF. At the DNA level, the sequence is TGTGCCATCAGGGAGACAGGGCGCCGAGAGACCCAGTACTTC.